This T cell receptor beta chain was identified in a study of T-cell reconstitution after alpha-beta-depleted transplantation in children. Overall study findings and caveats: Reportedly, alpha-beta T cells present about two months post-transplant originated from several hundred expanded clones of graft origin.

On this clonotype itself: The antigen remains undetermined.

Preparation of the TCRbeta library used unique molecular identifiers. A single record per CDR3 protein comes from TCRdb applying MiXCR to the PCR reads. The sample records roughly 490,000 distinct CDR3 sequences, about an eighth being singletons. Germline loops: CDR1 KGHSH, CDR2 LQKENI. The CDR3 consists of 16 residues. V was pared by 3 bases and J by 5 bases, with 19 bases between. The material sequenced was PBMCs, mostly from graft donor cells, taken 180 days after TCRalphabeta/CD19-depleted stem cell transplant. The J gene is TRBJ2-5, the V gene TRBV18; D might be TRBD2 (6 bases). This clonotype originated in a female patient aged 2-15 years who had a stem cell transplant for aplastic anemia, so the T cells may come from the graft donor. DNA for the CDR3: TGTGCCAGCTCACCCCTGAGCCGGGGGAAGGAGGAGACCCAGTACTTC. This codes for CASSPLSRGKEETQYF.